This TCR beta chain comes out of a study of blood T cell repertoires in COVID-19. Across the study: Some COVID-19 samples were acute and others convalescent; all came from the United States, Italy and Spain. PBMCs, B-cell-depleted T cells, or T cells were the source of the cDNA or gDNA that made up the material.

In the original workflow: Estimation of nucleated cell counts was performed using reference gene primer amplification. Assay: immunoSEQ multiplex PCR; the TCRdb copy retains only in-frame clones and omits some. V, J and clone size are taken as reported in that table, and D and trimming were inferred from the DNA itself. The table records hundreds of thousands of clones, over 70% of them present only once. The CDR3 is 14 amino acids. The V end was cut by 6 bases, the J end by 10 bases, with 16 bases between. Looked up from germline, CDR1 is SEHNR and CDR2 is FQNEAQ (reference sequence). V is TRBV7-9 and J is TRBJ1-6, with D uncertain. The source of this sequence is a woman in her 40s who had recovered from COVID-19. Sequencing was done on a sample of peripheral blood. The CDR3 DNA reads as TGTGCCAGCAGTCCACCCTGGGTTAGCTCACCCCTCCACTTT. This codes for CASSPPWVSSPLHF.